This T cell receptor beta chain was recorded in a study of T cells in Graves' hyperthyroidism and ophthalmopathy. The CDR3 is 19 amino acids. Germline-derived CDR1 and CDR2 are SGHVS and FQNEAQ. V lost 1 base to trimming and J lost 1 base, with 19 bases between them. Out of around 10 ml of fresh peripheral blood came the PBMCs. The CDR3 regions of TCR beta were amplified from RNA transcripts. HTBI primers were used for first-round RT-PCR of the TCR CDR3. Each CDR3 protein gets one entry after TCRdb re-called the multiplex PCR reads with MiXCR. This repertoire shows about 600,000 distinct CDR3 sequences, approximately 15% found once; its top ten account for 6.5% to 9%.

The source material was blood. The J gene is TRBJ2-2, the V gene TRBV7-8; tentative D call: TRBD1 (6 bases). The source is a woman younger than 30 with Graves' ophthalmopathy. The CDR3 sequence: CASSLVKGRSRGNTGELFF. As DNA, the CDR3 is TGTGCCAGCAGCTTAGTGAAGGGCCGAAGCAGGGGGAACACCGGGGAGCTGTTTTTT. Supplemented by reference TRBV7-8 and TRBJ2-2, the full variable domain reads GAGVSQSPRYKVAKRGQDVALRCDPISGHVSLFWYQQALGQGPEFLTYFQNEAQLDKSGLPSDRFFAERPEGSVSTLKIQRTQQEDSAVYLCASSLVKGRSRGNTGELFFGEGSRLTVL.